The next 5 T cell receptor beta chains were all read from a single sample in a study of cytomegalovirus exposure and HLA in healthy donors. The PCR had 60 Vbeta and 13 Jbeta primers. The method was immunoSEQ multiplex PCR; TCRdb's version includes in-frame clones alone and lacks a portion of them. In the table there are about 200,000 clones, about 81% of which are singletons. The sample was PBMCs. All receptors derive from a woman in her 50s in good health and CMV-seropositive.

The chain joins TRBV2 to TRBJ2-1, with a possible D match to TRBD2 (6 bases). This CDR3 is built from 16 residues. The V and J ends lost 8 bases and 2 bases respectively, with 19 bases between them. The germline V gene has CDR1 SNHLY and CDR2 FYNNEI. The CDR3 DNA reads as TGTGCCAGCCACTCCGGACCCGGGGAGGCCTACAATGAGCAGTTCTTC. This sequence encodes CASHSGPGEAYNEQFF. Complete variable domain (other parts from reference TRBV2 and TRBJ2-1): EPEVTQTPSHQVTQMGQEVILRCVPISNHLYFYWYRQILGQKVEFLVSFYNNEISEKSEIFDDQFSVERPDGSNFTLKIRSTKLEDSAMYFCASHSGPGEAYNEQFFGPGTRLTVL.

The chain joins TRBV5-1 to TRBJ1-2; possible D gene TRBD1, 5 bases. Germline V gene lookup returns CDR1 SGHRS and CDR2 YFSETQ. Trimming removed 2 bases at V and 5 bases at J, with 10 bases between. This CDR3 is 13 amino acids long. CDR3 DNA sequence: TGCGCCAGCAGCTTAGGAGGGGCATATGGCTACACCTTC. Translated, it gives CASSLGGAYGYTF.

In nucleotides, the CDR3 is TGTGCCAGCAGTTTGGGCGAAAATAGAGAAAAACTGTTTTTT. This codes for CASSLGENREKLFF. The V gene is TRBV28, the J gene TRBJ1-4, with no clear D. CDR1 and CDR2 from the germline V gene are MDHEN and SYDVKM. V was shortened by 3 bases and J by 8 bases, with 13 bases between the two germline ends. CDR3 length: 14 amino acids.

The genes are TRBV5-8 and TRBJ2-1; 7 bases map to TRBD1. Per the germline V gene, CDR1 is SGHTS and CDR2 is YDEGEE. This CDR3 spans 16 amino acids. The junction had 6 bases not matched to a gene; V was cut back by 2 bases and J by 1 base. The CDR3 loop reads CASSFHRDRSYNEQFF. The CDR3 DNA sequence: TGTGCCAGCAGCTTCCACCGGGACAGATCCTACAATGAGCAGTTCTTC.

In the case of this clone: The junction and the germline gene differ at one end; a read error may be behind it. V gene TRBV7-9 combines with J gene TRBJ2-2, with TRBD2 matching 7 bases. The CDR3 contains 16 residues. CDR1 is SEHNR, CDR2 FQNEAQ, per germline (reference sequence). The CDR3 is CSSSAQGGIISGELFF. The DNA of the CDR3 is TGTTCCAGCAGCGCTCAGGGAGGGATTATTTCCGGGGAGCTGTTTTTT. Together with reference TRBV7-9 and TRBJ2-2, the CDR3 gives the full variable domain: DTGVSQNPRHKITKRGQNVTFRCDPISEHNRLYWYRQTLGQGPEFLTYFQNEAQLEKSRLLSDRFSAERPKGSFSTLEIQRTEQGDSAMYLCSSSAQGGIISGELFFGEGSRLTVL.